Below are 7 T cell receptor beta chains sequenced from a single sample in a study of T-cell memory formation after mild COVID-19. TCRdb re-called the 5' RACE reads through MiXCR, storing one row per CDR3 protein. The profile shows some 150,000 distinct CDR3 sequences, 11% to 15% of them singletons. The sample taken for sequencing was PBMCs or a T cell subset sorted from them (not recorded which). The receptors were gathered from an adult woman who had mild COVID-19 (a few samples of this study predate the infection). Cell type and time point are not known.

The V and J genes are TRBV24-1 and TRBJ2-2; TRBD2 matches 9 bases. The germline CDR1 and CDR2 sequences are KGHDR and SFDVKD. There are 14 residues in the CDR3. Losses at the gene ends were 5 bases for V and 7 bases for J; bases not matched to a gene: 4. CDR3 nucleotide sequence: TGTGCCACCAGTGGTCAGCGGGAGGTCGGGGAGCTGTTTTTT. It codes for CATSGQREVGELFF.

This clonotype was picked up a small number of times. The gene calls are TRBV7-9 and TRBJ2-7; 13 bases map to TRBD2. The CDR3 runs 16 residues. CDR1 is SEHNR and CDR2 is FQNEAQ in the germline V gene (reference sequence). The V gene end was trimmed by 4 bases and the J gene end by 4 bases; junction bases not matched to a gene: 7. The DNA for the CDR3 is TGTGCCAGCAGCTCCGGGACTAGCGGGACCCCTTACGAGCAGTACTTC. Translated: CASSSGTSGTPYEQYF.

The chain recombines TRBV11-2 with TRBJ2-1, with 7 bases matching TRBD1. Trimming cost V 4 bases and J 2 bases; bases outside gene matches: 8. Germline CDR1 reads SGHAT; CDR2 reads FQNNGV. This CDR3 region has 16 residues. In nucleotides, the CDR3 is TGTGCCAGCAGCTCACACAGGGGCCCCACCTACAATGAGCAGTTCTTC. This sequence encodes CASSSHRGPTYNEQFF.

This clonotype has a handful of counts. The chain recombines TRBV15 with TRBJ2-5; D might be TRBD1 (5 bases). This CDR3 is 15 amino acids long. CDR1 is LNHNV, CDR2 YYDKDF, per germline (reference sequence). V was pared by 0 bases and J by 5 bases, with 13 bases between. For the CDR3, the DNA is TGTGCCACCAGCAGAGATGAAGGGGTCCGGGAGACCCAGTACTTC. Protein product: CATSRDEGVRETQYF.

This clonotype was found a few times. The chain carries TRBV3-1 and TRBJ2-7, with D possibly matching TRBD2 (5 bases). CDR3 length: 14 amino acids. CDR1 LGHDT and CDR2 YNNKEL come from the germline V gene (reference sequence). V lost 1 base, J lost 3 bases, and 10 bases lay in between. The CDR3 bases are TGTGCCAGCAGCCAAGGGACTGCCAGCTACGAGCAGTACTTC. Protein product: CASSQGTASYEQYF.

This sequence joins TRBV30 and TRBJ2-7; 7 bases are a match to TRBD1. Germline-derived CDR1 and CDR2 are GTSNPN and SVGIG (reference sequence). J gave up 4 bases and V 4 bases, and 7 bases lay outside the gene matches. The CDR3 is 13 residues long. CDR3 sequence (DNA): TGTGCCTGGACTCCGGGACAGCAGTACGAGCAGTACTTC. Its translation: CAWTPGQQYEQYF.

This clonotype was detected ten times or more. V usage is TRBV4-3 and J usage is TRBJ2-7; maybe TRBD2 (6 bases). The germline CDR1 and CDR2 sequences are LGHNA and YSLEER. There are 14 residues in the CDR3. The V end was cut by 0 bases, the J end by 12 bases, with 18 bases between. In DNA, the CDR3 is TGCGCCAGCAGCCAAGATGGGAGCTGGGGGGATTTGTACTTC. Its translation: CASSQDGSWGDLYF.